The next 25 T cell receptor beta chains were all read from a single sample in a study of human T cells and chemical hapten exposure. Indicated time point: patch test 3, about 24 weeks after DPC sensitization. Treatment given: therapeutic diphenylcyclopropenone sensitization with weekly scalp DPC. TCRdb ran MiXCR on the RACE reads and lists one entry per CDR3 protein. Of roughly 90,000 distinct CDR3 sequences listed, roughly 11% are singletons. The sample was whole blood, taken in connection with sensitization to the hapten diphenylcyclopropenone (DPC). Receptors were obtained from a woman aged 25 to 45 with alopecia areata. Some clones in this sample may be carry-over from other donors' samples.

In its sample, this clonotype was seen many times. The DNA of the CDR3 is TGTGCCAGCAGCCCGAGCGGGAAGGGGGGTGAGCAGTTCTTC. Its protein product is CASSPSGKGGEQFF. The chain uses TRBV6-6 and TRBJ2-1, with D tentatively TRBD2 (7 bases). V was clipped by 6 bases and J by 9 bases, with 18 bases between them. This CDR3 is built from 14 residues. Germline V gene data show CDR1 as MNHNY and CDR2 as SVGAGI (reference sequence).

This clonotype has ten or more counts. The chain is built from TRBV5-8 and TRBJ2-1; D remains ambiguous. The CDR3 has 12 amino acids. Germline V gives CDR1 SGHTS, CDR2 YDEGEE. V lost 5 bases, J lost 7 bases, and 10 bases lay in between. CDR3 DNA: TGTGCCAGCAGGTTAGACGGAAATGAGCAGTTCTTC. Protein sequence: CASRLDGNEQFF. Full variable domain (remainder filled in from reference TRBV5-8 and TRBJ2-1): EAGVTQSPTHLIKTRGQQATLRCSPISGHTSVYWYQQALGLGLQFLLWYDEGEERNRGNFPPRFSGRQFPNYSSELNVNALELEDSALYLCASRLDGNEQFFGPGTRLTVL.

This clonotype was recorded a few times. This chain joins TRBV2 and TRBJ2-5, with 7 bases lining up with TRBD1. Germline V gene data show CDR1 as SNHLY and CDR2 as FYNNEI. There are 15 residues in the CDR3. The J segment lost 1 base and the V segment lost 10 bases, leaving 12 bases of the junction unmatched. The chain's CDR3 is CANARDRSAQETQYF. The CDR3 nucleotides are TGTGCCAACGCTCGGGACAGAAGCGCCCAAGAGACCCAGTACTTC.

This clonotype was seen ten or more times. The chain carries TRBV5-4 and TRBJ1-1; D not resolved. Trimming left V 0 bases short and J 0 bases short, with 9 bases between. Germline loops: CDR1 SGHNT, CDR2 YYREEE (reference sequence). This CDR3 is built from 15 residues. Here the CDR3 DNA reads TGTGCCAGCAGCTTGGGACCAGTCATGAACACTGAAGCTTTCTTT. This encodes CASSLGPVMNTEAFF.

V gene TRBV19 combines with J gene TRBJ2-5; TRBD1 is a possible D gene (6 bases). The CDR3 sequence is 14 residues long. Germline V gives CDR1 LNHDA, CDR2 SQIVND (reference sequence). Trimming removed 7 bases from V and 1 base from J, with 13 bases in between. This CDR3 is CASTSTGTQETQYF. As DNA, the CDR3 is TGTGCCAGTACCTCGACAGGCACCCAAGAGACCCAGTACTTC.

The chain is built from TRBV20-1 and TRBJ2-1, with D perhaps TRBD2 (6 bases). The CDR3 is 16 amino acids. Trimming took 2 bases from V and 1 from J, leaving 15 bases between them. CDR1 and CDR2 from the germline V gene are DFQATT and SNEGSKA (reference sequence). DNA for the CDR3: TGCAGTGCTAGACCGGGACTTGCTGCATCCTACAATGAGCAGTTCTTC. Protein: CSARPGLAASYNEQFF.

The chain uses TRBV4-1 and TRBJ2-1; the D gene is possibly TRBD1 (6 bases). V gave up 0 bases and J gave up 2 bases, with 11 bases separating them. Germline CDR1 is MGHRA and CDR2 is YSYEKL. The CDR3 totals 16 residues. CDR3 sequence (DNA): TGCGCCAGCAGCCAAGAAACAGGGCCCCCCTACAATGAGCAGTTCTTC. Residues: CASSQETGPPYNEQFF.

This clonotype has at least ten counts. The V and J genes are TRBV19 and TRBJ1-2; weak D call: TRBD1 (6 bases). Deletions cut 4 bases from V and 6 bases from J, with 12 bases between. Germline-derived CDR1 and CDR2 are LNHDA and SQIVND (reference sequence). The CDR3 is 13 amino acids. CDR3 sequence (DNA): TGTGCCAGTAGTAAAACAGGGACTGATGGCTACACCTTC. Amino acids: CASSKTGTDGYTF.

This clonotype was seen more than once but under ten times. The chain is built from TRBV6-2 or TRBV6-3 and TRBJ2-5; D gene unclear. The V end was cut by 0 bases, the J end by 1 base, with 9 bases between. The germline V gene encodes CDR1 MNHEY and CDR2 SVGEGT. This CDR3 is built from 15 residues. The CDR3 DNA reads TGTGCCAGCAGTTACTCCCCGAGCGCCCAAGAGACCCAGTACTTC. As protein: CASSYSPSAQETQYF.

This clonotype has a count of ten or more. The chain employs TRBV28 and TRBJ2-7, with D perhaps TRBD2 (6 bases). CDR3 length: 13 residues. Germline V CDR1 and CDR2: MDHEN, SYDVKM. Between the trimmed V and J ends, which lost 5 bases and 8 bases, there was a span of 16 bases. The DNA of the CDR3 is TGTGCCAGCAGTCCCCCTACGGGGGTCCAGCAGTACGTC. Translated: CASSPPTGVQQYV.

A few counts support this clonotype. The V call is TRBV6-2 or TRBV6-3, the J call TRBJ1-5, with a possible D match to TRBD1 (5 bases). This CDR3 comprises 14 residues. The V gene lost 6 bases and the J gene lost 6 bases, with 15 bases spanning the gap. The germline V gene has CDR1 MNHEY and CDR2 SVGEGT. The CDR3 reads CASSLQRGSQPQHF. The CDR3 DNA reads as TGTGCCAGCAGCCTCCAGAGGGGAAGTCAGCCCCAGCATTTT.

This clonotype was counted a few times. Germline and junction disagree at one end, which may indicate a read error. The CDR3 DNA follows: TGCGCCAGCAGTTTACCCATGAACACTGAAGCTTTCTTT. It specifies CASSLPMNTEAFF. The chain couples TRBV28 to TRBJ1-1; no clear D gene. The CDR3 totals 13 residues. The V gene's germline CDR1 is MDHEN and CDR2 SYDVKM.

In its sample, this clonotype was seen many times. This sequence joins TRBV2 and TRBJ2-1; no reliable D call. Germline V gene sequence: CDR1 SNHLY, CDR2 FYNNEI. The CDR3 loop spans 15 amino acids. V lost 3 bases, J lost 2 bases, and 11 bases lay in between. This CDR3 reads CASSEAHKPYNEQFF. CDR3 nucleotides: TGTGCCAGCAGTGAGGCACACAAACCCTACAATGAGCAGTTCTTC.

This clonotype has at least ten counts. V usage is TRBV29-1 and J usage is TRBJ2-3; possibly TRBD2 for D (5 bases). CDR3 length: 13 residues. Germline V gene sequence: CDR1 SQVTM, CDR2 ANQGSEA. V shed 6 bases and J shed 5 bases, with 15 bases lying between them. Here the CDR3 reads CSVRRSGLDTQYF. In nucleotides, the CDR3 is TGCAGCGTCCGGAGGTCAGGTCTAGATACGCAGTATTTT.

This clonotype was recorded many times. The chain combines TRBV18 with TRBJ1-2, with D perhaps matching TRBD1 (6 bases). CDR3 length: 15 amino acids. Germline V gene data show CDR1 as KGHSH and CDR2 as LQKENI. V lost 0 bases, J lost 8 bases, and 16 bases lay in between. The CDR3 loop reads CASSPPAGAQWGYTF. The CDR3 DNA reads TGTGCCAGCTCACCACCGGCAGGGGCCCAGTGGGGCTACACCTTC.

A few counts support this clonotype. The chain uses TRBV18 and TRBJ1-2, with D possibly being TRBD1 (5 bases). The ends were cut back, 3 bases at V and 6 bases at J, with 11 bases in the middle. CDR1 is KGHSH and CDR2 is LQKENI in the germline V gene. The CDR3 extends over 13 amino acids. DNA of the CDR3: TGTGCCAGCTCACCCCAAGGGGAGGATGGCTACACCTTC. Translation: CASSPQGEDGYTF.

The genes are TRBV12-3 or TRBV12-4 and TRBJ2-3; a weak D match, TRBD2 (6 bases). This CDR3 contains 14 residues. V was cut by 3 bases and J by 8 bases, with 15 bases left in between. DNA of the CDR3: TGTGCCAGCAGTTTGGGCGGGGATCCTGCTACGCAGTATTTT. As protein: CASSLGGDPATQYF.

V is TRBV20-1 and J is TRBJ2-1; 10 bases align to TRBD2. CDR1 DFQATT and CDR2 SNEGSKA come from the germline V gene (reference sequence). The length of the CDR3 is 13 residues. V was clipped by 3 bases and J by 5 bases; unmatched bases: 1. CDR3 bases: TGCAGTGCTAGCCTAGCGGGAGACAATGAGCAGTTCTTC. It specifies CSASLAGDNEQFF.

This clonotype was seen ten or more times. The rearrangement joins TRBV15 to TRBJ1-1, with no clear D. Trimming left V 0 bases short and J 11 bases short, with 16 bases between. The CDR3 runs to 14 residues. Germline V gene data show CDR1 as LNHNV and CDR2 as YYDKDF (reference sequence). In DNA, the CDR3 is TGTGCCACCAGCAGAGACGGCCAGGCTCTGGAGGCTTTCTTT. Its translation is CATSRDGQALEAFF.

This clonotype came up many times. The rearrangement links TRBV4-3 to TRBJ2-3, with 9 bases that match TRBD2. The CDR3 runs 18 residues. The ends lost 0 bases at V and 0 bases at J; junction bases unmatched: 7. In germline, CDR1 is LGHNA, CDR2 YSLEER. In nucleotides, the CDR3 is TGCGCCAGCAGCCAAGATTTATGGCGGGAGGGAAGCACAGATACGCAGTATTTT. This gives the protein CASSQDLWREGSTDTQYF.

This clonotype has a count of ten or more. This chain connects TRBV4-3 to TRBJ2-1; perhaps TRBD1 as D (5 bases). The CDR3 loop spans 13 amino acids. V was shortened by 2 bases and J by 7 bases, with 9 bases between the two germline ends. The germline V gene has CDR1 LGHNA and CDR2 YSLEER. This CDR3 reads CASSQWQGNEQFF. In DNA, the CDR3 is TGCGCCAGCAGCCAATGGCAGGGTAATGAGCAGTTCTTC.

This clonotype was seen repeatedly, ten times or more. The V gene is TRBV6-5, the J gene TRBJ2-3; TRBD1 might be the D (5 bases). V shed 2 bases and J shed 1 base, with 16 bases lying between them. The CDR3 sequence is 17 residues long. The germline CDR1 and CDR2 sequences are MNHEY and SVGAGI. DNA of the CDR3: TGTGCCAGCAGTTACGGGGCTGCGGCGAGCCGCACAGATACGCAGTATTTT. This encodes CASSYGAAASRTDTQYF.

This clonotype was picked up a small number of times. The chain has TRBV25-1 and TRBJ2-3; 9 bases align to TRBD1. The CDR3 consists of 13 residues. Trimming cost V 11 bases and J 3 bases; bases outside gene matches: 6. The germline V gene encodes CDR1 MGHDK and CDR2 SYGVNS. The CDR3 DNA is TGTGCCGCCACCGGGACAGGGACAGATACGCAGTATTTT. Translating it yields CAATGTGTDTQYF.

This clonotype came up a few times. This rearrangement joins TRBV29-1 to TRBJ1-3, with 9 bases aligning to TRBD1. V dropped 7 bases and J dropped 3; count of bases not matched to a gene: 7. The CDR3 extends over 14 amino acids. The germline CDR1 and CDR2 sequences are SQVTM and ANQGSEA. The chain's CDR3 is CSAHTGGSGNTIYF. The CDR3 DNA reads TGCAGCGCCCATACAGGGGGCAGTGGAAACACCATATATTTT.

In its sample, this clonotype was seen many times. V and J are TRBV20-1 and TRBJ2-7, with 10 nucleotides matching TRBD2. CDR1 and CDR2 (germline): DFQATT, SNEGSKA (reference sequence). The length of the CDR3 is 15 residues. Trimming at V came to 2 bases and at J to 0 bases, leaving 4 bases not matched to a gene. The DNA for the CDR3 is TGCAGTGCTAGACTTAGCGGGAGGAGCTCCTACGAGCAGTACTTC. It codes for CSARLSGRSSYEQYF.